One and the same sample provided the 11 T cell receptor beta chains below, sequenced in a study of cytomegalovirus exposure and HLA in healthy donors. PCR used 60 Vbeta primers and 13 Jbeta primers. Sequencing used immunoSEQ multiplex PCR; TCRdb keeps in-frame clones, though not all of them. Found here are nearly 300,000 clones, approximately 90% of them singletons; the top ten hold 3% to 4%. Sequencing was done on a sample of PBMCs. The receptors were sampled from a man in his forties in good health and CMV-seropositive.

A single count supports this clone. The V gene is TRBV7-2, the J gene TRBJ2-1, with 9 bases that match TRBD1. The CDR3 is 14 amino acids. With 6 bases clipped from V and 9 bases from J, the junction kept 9 bases outside the gene matches. Germline V gene lookup returns CDR1 SGHTA and CDR2 FQGNSA. CDR3 DNA sequence: TGTGCCAGCAGTTTCGGGACAGGGTCAGGTGAGCAGTTCTTC. Protein sequence: CASSFGTGSGEQFF.

The chain combines TRBV9 with TRBJ2-3, with 8 bases lining up with TRBD2. CDR1 is SGDLS, CDR2 YYNGEE, per germline. J lost 3 bases, V lost 1 base, and 7 bases had no gene match. The CDR3 covers 16 residues. CDR3 bases: TGTGCCAGCAGCGTAAGCTCAGCGGGAGCGACAGATACGCAGTATTTT. Translating gives CASSVSSAGATDTQYF. Looking up the rest from reference TRBV9 and TRBJ2-3 gives the full variable domain: DSGVTQTPKHLITATGQRVTLRCSPRSGDLSVYWYQQSLDQGLQFLIQYYNGEERAKGNILERFSAQQFPDLHSELNLSSLELGDSALYFCASSVSSAGATDTQYFGPGTRLTVL.

The chain employs TRBV6-4 and TRBJ2-3; TRBD2 matches at 11 bases. CDR1 is MRHNA, CDR2 SNTAGT, per germline. Trimming took 0 bases from V and 8 from J; bases not matched to a gene: 4. The CDR3 loop spans 15 amino acids. CDR3 coding DNA: TGTGCCAGCAGTGACTCGATACTAGCGGGAGCTACGCAGTATTTT. The encoded protein is CASSDSILAGATQYF.

The chain carries TRBV23-1 and TRBJ2-1, with 11 positions matching TRBD2. TRBV23-1 carries the ORF label, with uncertain function. V lost 3 bases to trimming and J lost 5 bases; unmatched junction nucleotides: 12. The CDR3 runs to 18 residues. CDR3 protein: CASSHQAGTSGTNNEQFF. CDR3 nucleotide sequence: TGCGCCAGCAGTCACCAAGCCGGGACTAGCGGAACTAACAATGAGCAGTTCTTC.

The chain employs TRBV5-1 and TRBJ2-1; 9 nucleotides match TRBD1. The ends lost 3 bases at V and 2 bases at J; junction bases unmatched: 3. The V gene's germline CDR1 is SGHRS and CDR2 YFSETQ. The CDR3 contains 15 residues. CDR3 nucleotides: TGCGCCAGCAGCTCCGGGACAGGGCCCTACAATGAGCAGTTCTTC. This codes for CASSSGTGPYNEQFF.

V gene TRBV19 combines with J gene TRBJ2-3, with D possibly being TRBD1 (6 bases). V lost 1 base and J 5 bases, leaving 13 bases between the germline ends. CDR3 length: 15 residues. Germline V gene sequence: CDR1 LNHDA, CDR2 SQIVND (reference sequence). CDR3 DNA: TGTGCCAGTAGTATAGTGCCAGGGGCGGAAGATACGCAGTATTTT. Amino acids: CASSIVPGAEDTQYF.

The chain recombines TRBV27 with TRBJ2-7; 8 bases match TRBD2. Germline V gene data show CDR1 as MNHEY and CDR2 as SMNVEV (reference sequence). With 9 bases clipped from V and 7 bases from J, the junction kept 14 bases outside the gene matches. This CDR3 is 14 amino acids long. The CDR3 region is CASQALTSAGEQYF. DNA for the CDR3: TGTGCCAGTCAAGCTCTGACTAGCGCGGGAGAGCAGTACTTC.

The rearrangement links TRBV6-1 to TRBJ2-7, with D perhaps matching TRBD1 (6 bases). The CDR3 extends over 11 amino acids. With 6 bases removed from V and 8 bases from J, the gap between germline ends came to 11 bases. The germline V gene encodes CDR1 MNHNS and CDR2 SASEGT. The DNA of the CDR3 is TGTGCCAGCAGGGCGACAGGTCAGCAGTACTTC. Residues: CASRATGQQYF.

This CDR3 reads CASSVSSGGPYNEQFF. CDR3 sequence (DNA): TGTGCCAGCAGCGTTTCTAGCGGGGGACCCTACAATGAGCAGTTCTTC. The rearrangement uses TRBV9 and TRBJ2-1, with 10 positions matching TRBD2. Unmatched junction bases numbered 4, after V lost 2 bases and J lost 2 bases. The CDR3 runs to 16 residues. Germline V CDR1 and CDR2: SGDLS, YYNGEE. Full variable domain (outside the CDR3, taken from reference TRBV9 and TRBJ2-1): DSGVTQTPKHLITATGQRVTLRCSPRSGDLSVYWYQQSLDQGLQFLIQYYNGEERAKGNILERFSAQQFPDLHSELNLSSLELGDSALYFCASSVSSGGPYNEQFFGPGTRLTVL.

This clone was observed a single time. The chain links TRBV5-1 to TRBJ2-5; no clear D. The CDR3 totals 16 residues. Germline CDR1 is SGHRS and CDR2 is YFSETQ. V dropped 0 bases and J dropped 2 bases, with 14 bases sitting between them. CDR3 in amino acids: CASSLVTAELQETQYF. CDR3 nucleotide sequence: TGCGCCAGCAGCTTGGTAACGGCGGAGTTACAAGAGACCCAGTACTTC.

The gene calls are TRBV4-3 and TRBJ1-5; no clear D. Trimming took off 0 bases at V and 0 bases at J, with 12 bases between the two ends. CDR3 length equals 17 residues. Germline loops: CDR1 LGHNA, CDR2 YSLEER. The CDR3 loop reads CASSQDPPGSSNQPQHF. The CDR3 region has the DNA TGCGCCAGCAGCCAAGACCCTCCGGGATCTAGCAATCAGCCCCAGCATTTT.